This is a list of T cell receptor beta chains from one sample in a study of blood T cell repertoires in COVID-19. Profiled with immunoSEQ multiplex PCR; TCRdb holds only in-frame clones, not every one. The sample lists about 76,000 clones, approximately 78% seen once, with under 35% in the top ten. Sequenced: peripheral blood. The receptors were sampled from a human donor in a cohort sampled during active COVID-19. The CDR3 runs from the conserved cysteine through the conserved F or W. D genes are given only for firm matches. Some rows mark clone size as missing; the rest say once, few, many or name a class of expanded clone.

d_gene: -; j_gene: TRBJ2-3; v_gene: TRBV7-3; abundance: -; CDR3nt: TGTGCCAGCAGATCCGGAGGGGACACAGATACGCAGTATTTT; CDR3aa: CASRSGGDTDTQYF
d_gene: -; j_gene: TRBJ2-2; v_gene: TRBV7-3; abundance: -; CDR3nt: TGTGCCAGCAAGTGGGGGCCGGAGACCGGGGAGCTGTTTTTT; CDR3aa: CASKWGPETGELFF
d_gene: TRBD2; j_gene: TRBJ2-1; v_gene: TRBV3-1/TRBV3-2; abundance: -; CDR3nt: TGTGCCAGCAGCCTAGGGCAGCGGGGTGAGCAGTTCTTC; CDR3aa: CASSLGQRGEQFF
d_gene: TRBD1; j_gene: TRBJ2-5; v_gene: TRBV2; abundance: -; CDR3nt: TGTGCCAGCAGTTCCCCTACAGGGGGACTTGGGACCCAGTACTTC; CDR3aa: CASSSPTGGLGTQYF
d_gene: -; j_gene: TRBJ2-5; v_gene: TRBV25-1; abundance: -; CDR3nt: TGTGCCAGCAGTAGAACAGGGACCCAGTACTTC; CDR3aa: CASSRTGTQYF
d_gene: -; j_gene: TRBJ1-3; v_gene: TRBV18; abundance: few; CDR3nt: TGTGCCAGCTCACCTCAGGCAGGGCAGACCTCTGGAAACACCATATATTTT; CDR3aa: CASSPQAGQTSGNTIYF
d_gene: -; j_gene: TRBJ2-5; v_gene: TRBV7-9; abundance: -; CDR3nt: TGTGCCAGCAGCCCCGACAGCCAAGAGACCCAGTACTTC; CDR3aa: CASSPDSQETQYF
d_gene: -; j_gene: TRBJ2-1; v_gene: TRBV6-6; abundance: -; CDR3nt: TGTGCCAGCAGTTCCCGAGAGGGCAATGAGCAGTTCTTC; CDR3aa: CASSSREGNEQFF
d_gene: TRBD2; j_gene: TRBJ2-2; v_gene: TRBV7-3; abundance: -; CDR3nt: TGTGCCAGCAGCTTAATGGCTAGCGGGGCCGGGAACACCGGGGAGCTGTTTTTT; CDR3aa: CASSLMASGAGNTGELFF
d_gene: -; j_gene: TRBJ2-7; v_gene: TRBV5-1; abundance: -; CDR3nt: TGCGCCAGCAGCCTCCCGGGACTTCATAGCTCCTACGAGCAGTACTTC; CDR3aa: CASSLPGLHSSYEQYF
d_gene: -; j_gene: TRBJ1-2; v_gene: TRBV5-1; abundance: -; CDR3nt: TGCGCCAGCAGCTTGGCCCAAGGGGAGGATGGCTACACCTTC; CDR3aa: CASSLAQGEDGYTF
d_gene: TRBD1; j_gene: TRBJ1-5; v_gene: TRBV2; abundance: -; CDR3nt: TGTGCCAGCAGTGTGGAACAGGGGGCTAAGCCCCAGCATTTT; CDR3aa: CASSVEQGAKPQHF
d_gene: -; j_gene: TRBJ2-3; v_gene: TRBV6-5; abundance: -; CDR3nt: TGTGCCAGCAGTTACGGAGGGTCAGGTACGCAGTATTTT; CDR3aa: CASSYGGSGTQYF
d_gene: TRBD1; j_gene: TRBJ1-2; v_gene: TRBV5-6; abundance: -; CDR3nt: TGTGCCAGCAGCTCGGACAGGCGGAATAACTATGGCTACACCTTC; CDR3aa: CASSSDRRNNYGYTF
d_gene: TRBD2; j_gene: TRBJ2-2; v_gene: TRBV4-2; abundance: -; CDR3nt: TGTGCCAGCAGCCAAGGGACTAGCGGGGCCACCGGGGAGCTGTTTTTT; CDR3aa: CASSQGTSGATGELFF
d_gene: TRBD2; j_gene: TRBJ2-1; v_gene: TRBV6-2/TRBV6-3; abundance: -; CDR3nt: TGTGCCAGCAGTTACTCAGGGACTAGCGTCCAACATGAGCAGTTCTTC; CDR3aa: CASSYSGTSVQHEQFF
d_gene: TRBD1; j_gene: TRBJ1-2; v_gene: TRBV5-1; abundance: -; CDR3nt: TGCGCCAGCAGCTTGGAGGGACAGGTGTTTGGCTACACCTTC; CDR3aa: CASSLEGQVFGYTF
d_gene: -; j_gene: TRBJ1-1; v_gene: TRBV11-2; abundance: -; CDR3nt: TGTGCCAGCAGCTTAGGTGGGCAGGGTCTTGCCCGAGCTTTCTTT; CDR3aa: CASSLGGQGLARAFF
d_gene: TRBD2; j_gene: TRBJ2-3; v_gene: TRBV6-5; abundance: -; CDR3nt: TGTGCCAGCAGCCCCCCTAGCGGGGGAGCAGATACGCAGTATTTT; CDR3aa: CASSPPSGGADTQYF
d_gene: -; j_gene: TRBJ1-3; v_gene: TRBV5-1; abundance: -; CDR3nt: TGCGCCAGCAGCTTGGAGGGAGGGCGCCTCGGAAACACCATATATTTT; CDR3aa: CASSLEGGRLGNTIYF
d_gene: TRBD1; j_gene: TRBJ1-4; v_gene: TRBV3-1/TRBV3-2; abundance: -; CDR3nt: TGTGCCAGCACCGGGACAGGGGGGGGAAAACTGTTTTTT; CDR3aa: CASTGTGGGKLFF
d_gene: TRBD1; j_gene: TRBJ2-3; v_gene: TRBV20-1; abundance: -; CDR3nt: TGCAGTGCTAGTAGTGTTTTGACAGGGAGTCCAGATACGCAGTATTTT; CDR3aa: CSASSVLTGSPDTQYF
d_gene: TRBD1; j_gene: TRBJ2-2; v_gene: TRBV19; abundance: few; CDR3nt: TGTGCCAGTAGTAGGGACAGGGATGGCGGGGAGCTGTTTTTT; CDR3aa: CASSRDRDGGELFF
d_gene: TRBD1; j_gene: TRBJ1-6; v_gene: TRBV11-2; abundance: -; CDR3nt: TGTGCCAGCAGCTTAGATTGGACAGGGGTTTCACCCCTCCACTTT; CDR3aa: CASSLDWTGVSPLHF
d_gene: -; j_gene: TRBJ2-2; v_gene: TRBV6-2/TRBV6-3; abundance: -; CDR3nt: TGTGCCAGCAGTTACCAGCGCTCCGGGGAGCTGTTTTTT; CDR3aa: CASSYQRSGELFF
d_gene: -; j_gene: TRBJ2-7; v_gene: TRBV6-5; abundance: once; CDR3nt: TGTGCCAGCAGTTACTCGATATACAGGGCCACCTACGAGCAGTACTTC; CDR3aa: CASSYSIYRATYEQYF
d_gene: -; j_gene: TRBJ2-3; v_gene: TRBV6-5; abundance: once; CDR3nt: TGTGCCAGCAGCCGGGGTCCTAGCACAGATACGCAGTATTTT; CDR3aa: CASSRGPSTDTQYF
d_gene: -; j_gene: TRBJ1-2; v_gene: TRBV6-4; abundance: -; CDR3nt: TGTGCCAGCAGTCCGGACCCGGGAGGAATCCGCGCCTATGGCTACACCTTC; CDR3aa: CASSPDPGGIRAYGYTF
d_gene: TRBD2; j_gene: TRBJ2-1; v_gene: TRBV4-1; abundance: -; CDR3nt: TGCGCCAGCAGCCAAGATAGGGCGGGGGGGGAGCAGTTCTTC; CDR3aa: CASSQDRAGGEQFF
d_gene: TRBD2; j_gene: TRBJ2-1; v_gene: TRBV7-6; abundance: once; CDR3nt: TGTGCCAGCAGCTTGGACCCGGGACTAGCGGGGGGCAGGAATGAGCAGTTCTTC; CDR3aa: CASSLDPGLAGGRNEQFF
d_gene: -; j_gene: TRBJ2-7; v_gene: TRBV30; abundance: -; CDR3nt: TGTGCCTGGAGTCTTTATGAAGACATTCCCCAGGGCGAGCAGTACTTC; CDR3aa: CAWSLYEDIPQGEQYF
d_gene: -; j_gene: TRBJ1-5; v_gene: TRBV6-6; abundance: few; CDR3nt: TGTGCCAGCAGTCCCCAAGGGGTTAGCAATCAGCCCCAGCATTTT; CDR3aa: CASSPQGVSNQPQHF
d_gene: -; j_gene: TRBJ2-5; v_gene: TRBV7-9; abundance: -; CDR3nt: TGTGCCAGCAGCTCTTTGGGGAGAAGACAAGAGACCCAGTACTTC; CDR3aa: CASSSLGRRQETQYF
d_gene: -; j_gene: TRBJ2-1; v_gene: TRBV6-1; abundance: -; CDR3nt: TGTGCCAGCAGTGAAGTAACTAGTTGGGGTGAGCAGTTCTTC; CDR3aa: CASSEVTSWGEQFF
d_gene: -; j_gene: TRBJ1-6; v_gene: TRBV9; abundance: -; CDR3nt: TGTGCCAGCAGCGCGAGGAGCTCCTATAATTCACCCCTCCACTTT; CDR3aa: CASSARSSYNSPLHF
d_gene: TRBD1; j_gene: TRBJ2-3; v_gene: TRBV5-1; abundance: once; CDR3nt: TGCGCCACCCGCCCAGGGGGCCGCACAGATACGCAGTATTTT; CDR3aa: CATRPGGRTDTQYF
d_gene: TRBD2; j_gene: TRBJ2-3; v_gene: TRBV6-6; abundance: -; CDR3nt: TGTGCCAGCAAACGCGGGGGGCCCACAGATACGCAGTATTTT; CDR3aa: CASKRGGPTDTQYF
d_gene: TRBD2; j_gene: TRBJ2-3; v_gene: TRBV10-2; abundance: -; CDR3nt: TGCGCCAGCAGGGGACTAGCGGGGGCCTTCACAGATACGCAGTATTTT; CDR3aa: CASRGLAGAFTDTQYF
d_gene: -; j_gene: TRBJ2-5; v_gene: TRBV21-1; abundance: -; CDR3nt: TGTGCCAGCAGTAGACTGACAGGGACGTTCGGCGAGACCCAGTACTTC; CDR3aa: CASSRLTGTFGETQYF
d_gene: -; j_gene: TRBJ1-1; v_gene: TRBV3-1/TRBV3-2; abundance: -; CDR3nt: TGTGCCAGCAGCCATACACAGGAAGCTTTCTTT; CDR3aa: CASSHTQEAFF
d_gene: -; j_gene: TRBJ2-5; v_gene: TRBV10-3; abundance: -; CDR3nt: TGTGCCACCCAGGACAGAGAACAAGAGACCCAGTACTTC; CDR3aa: CATQDREQETQYF
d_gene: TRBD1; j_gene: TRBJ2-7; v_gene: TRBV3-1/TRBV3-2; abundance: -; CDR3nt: TGTGCCAGCAGCCAAGTTTCTCCGGACAGGGGGATCGGGGAGCAGTACTTC; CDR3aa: CASSQVSPDRGIGEQYF
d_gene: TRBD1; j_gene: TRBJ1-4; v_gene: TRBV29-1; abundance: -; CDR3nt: TGCAGCGTGCCGGGGACAGGGGTCGAAAAACTGTTTTTT; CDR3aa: CSVPGTGVEKLFF
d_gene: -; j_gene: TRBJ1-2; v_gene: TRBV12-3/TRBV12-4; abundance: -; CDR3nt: TGTGCCAGCAGTCTTACACCTAACTATGGCTACACCTTC; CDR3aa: CASSLTPNYGYTF
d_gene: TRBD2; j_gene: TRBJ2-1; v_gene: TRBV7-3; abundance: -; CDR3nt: TGTGCCAGCAGCTCTAGCGGGCGCTCCTACAATGAGCAGTTCTTC; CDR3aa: CASSSSGRSYNEQFF
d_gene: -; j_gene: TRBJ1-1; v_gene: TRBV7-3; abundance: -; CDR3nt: TGTGCCACCGCTCCGCAGGGCGGGAACACTGAAGCTTTCTTT; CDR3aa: CATAPQGGNTEAFF
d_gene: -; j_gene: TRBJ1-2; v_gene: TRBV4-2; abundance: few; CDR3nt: TGTGCCAGCAGCCAAGAAGGGGCAGGTTCCCCCTTAGGCTACACCTTC; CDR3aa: CASSQEGAGSPLGYTF
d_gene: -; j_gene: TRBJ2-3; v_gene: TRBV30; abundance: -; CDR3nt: TGTGCCTCAGAACGGGGGGCCGGGACGCAGTATTTT; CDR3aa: CASERGAGTQYF
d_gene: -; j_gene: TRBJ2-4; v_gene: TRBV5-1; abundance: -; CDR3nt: TGCGCCAGCAGCCCCGGCCTAGGGGGGGCTTTAGCCAAAAACATTCAGTACTTC; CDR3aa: CASSPGLGGALAKNIQYF
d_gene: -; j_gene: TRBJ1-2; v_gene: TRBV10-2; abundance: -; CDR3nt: TGCGCCAGCGCGGGAGGCACCGCGGGGGGCTACACCTTC; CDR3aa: CASAGGTAGGYTF
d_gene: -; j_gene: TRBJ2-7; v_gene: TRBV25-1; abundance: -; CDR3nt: TGTGCCAGCAGTGATGGGGGCAGCTTCTCCTACGAGCAGTACTTC; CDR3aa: CASSDGGSFSYEQYF
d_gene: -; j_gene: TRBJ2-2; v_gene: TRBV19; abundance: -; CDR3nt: TGTGCCAGTAGTAAGACAGTTAACACCGGGGAGCTGTTTTTT; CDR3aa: CASSKTVNTGELFF